This entry lists 12 T cell receptor beta chains sequenced from one sample in a study of pediatric ulcerative colitis. The protocol was immunoSEQ multiplex PCR, while the TCRdb copy is restricted to in-frame clones and leaves out a portion. The sample has approximately 32,000 clones, roughly 86% seen once. Sequenced: blood. Receptors were obtained from a boy under 18 with severe ulcerative colitis.

The rearrangement links TRBV5-6 to TRBJ1-6; D is ambiguous. Deletions cut 4 bases from V and 7 bases from J, with 15 bases between. CDR1 and CDR2 from the germline V gene are SGHDT and YYEEEE. The CDR3 is made up of 15 amino acids. CDR3 sequence reads: CASSPMVGGNSPLHF. The CDR3 DNA follows: TGTGCCAGCAGCCCCATGGTGGGCGGAAATTCACCCCTCCACTTT.

This clone was found a few times. The chain recombines TRBV9 with TRBJ1-1; D is perhaps TRBD1 (6 bases). With 0 bases removed from V and 6 bases from J, the gap between germline ends came to 9 bases. Germline loops: CDR1 SGDLS, CDR2 YYNGEE. The CDR3 sequence is 13 residues long. The CDR3 loop reads CASSVGRGPEAFF. CDR3 coding DNA: TGTGCCAGCAGCGTAGGACGGGGGCCTGAAGCTTTCTTT.

The CDR3 bases are TGTGCCAGCAGCCCCGAGGGGGGGCACACTGAAGCTTTCTTT. Protein product: CASSPEGGHTEAFF. The chain carries TRBV9 and TRBJ1-1, with TRBD1 as a possible D gene (6 bases). Per germline, CDR1 SGDLS and CDR2 YYNGEE. The CDR3 runs 14 residues. V shed 4 bases and J shed 3 bases, with 13 bases lying between them.

This rearrangement joins TRBV18 to TRBJ2-7; possibly TRBD1 for D (5 bases). V was shortened by 2 bases and J by 7 bases, with 18 bases between the two germline ends. This CDR3 has 15 residues. Germline V CDR1 and CDR2: KGHSH, LQKENI. CDR3 amino acids: CASSPSWGESKEQYF. DNA for the CDR3: TGTGCCAGCTCACCATCTTGGGGCGAGTCTAAGGAGCAGTACTTC.

The J gene is TRBJ1-2, the V gene TRBV4-1; possibly TRBD1 for D (6 bases). Between the trimmed V and J ends, which lost 4 bases and 3 bases, there was a span of 15 bases. CDR3 length equals 15 residues. Germline V CDR1 and CDR2: MGHRA, YSYEKL. CDR3 sequence: CASSRTWTDDYGYTF. The CDR3 nucleotides read TGCGCCAGCAGCCGAACTTGGACAGATGACTATGGCTACACCTTC.

The V call is TRBV7-9, the J call TRBJ2-1; D not certain. Germline values: CDR1 SEHNR, CDR2 FQNEAQ (reference sequence). Trimming left V 1 base short and J 4 bases short, with 5 bases between. There are 13 residues in the CDR3. DNA of the CDR3: TGTGCCAGCAGCTTAGAAGCGTACAATGAGCAGTTCTTC. The encoded protein is CASSLEAYNEQFF.

The chain joins TRBV7-9 to TRBJ2-7; 8 bases match TRBD1. The CDR3 contains 15 residues. V trimming: 5 bases; J trimming: 3 bases; junction bases outside the gene matches: 9. The germline V gene has CDR1 SEHNR and CDR2 FQNEAQ (reference sequence). This chain's CDR3 is CASSLSDRAGYEQYF. The CDR3, as DNA: TGTGCCAGCAGCCTCTCGGACAGGGCAGGCTACGAGCAGTACTTC.

This clone was observed a handful of times. This chain uses TRBV30 with TRBJ1-2; D is perhaps TRBD1 (5 bases). Trimming left V 5 bases short and J 10 bases short, with 14 bases between. The CDR3 loop spans 11 amino acids. Germline CDR1 GTSNPN, CDR2 SVGIG (reference sequence). In nucleotides, the CDR3 is TGTGCCTGGCTCCGGGGCCCGAACTACACCTTC. Its protein is CAWLRGPNYTF. The full variable domain, completed using reference TRBV30 and TRBJ1-2, is SQTIHQWPATLVQPVGSPLSLECTVEGTSNPNLYWYRQAAGRGLQLLFYSVGIGQISSEVPQNLSASRPQDRQFILSSKKLLLSDSGFYLCAWLRGPNYTFGSGTRLTVV.

The chain employs TRBV7-9 and TRBJ2-2, with D perhaps being TRBD1 or TRBD2 (6 bases each). CDR1 is SEHNR and CDR2 is FQNEAQ in the germline V gene (reference sequence). V was cut by 1 base and J by 4 bases, with 13 bases left in between. This CDR3 has 16 residues. CDR3 protein: CASSLGGGGSTGELFF. In DNA, the CDR3 is TGTGCCAGCAGCTTAGGAGGAGGGGGGAGCACCGGGGAGCTGTTTTTT.

The V gene is TRBV2, the J gene TRBJ1-2, with D tentatively TRBD1 (5 bases). The V end was cut by 8 bases, the J end by 6 bases, with 13 bases between. Per the germline V gene, CDR1 is SNHLY and CDR2 is FYNNEI. This CDR3 contains 12 residues. Here the CDR3 DNA reads TGTGCCAGCGTACCCGGGGGTGATGGCTACACCTTC. As protein: CASVPGGDGYTF.

The chain combines TRBV5-1 with TRBJ2-1; either TRBD1 or TRBD2 may fit D (5 bases each). The CDR3 is made up of 17 amino acids. From germline, CDR1 is SGHRS and CDR2 YFSETQ. The ends were cut back, 0 bases at V and 0 bases at J, with 13 bases in the middle. The CDR3 DNA is TGCGCCAGCAGCTTGGGCTCGGGACGGAGCTCCTACAATGAGCAGTTCTTC. Protein product: CASSLGSGRSSYNEQFF.

The chain combines TRBV19 with TRBJ1-6; 7 nucleotides agree with TRBD1. V gave up 4 bases and J gave up 0 bases; unmatched junction bases: 6. This CDR3 is built from 17 residues. Germline CDR1 and CDR2: LNHDA and SQIVND (reference sequence). The CDR3 nucleotides are TGTGCCAGTAGTAGGGGACAGCCTCGCTCCTATAATTCACCCCTCCACTTT. Protein product: CASSRGQPRSYNSPLHF.